Below are 21 T cell receptor beta chains sequenced from a single sample in a study of CD8 T cells in ankylosing spondylitis. These receptors' antigens are unknown. Findings and caveats of the study: A TCR beta motif of under 10 highly homologous variants seemed to mark ankylosing spondylitis blood.

TCRdb recomputed calls from the 5' RACE reads with MiXCR, one row per CDR3 protein. The sample lists about 450,000 distinct CDR3 sequences, about 24% occurring once. The sequencing sample was made of blood, either unsorted or a sorted T cell fraction (not recorded which). These receptors all stem from a male donor with ankylosing spondylitis.

This clonotype appeared a few times. This chain links TRBV27 with TRBJ2-6; 12 nucleotides line up with TRBD2. The CDR3 runs to 18 residues. V lost 5 bases, J lost 1 base, and 6 bases stayed unmatched. Germline V gives CDR1 MNHEY, CDR2 SMNVEV (reference sequence). CDR3 DNA sequence: TGTGCCAGCAGTCCTAGCGGGAGGGCGTTATCTGGGGCCAACGTCCTGACTTTC. It specifies CASSPSGRALSGANVLTF.

There are a few counts of this clonotype. V and J are TRBV29-1 and TRBJ1-1; the D is unclear. Germline V gene sequence: CDR1 SQVTM, CDR2 ANQGSEA. The CDR3 consists of 13 residues. The V end was cut by 4 bases, the J end by 0 bases, with 9 bases between. CDR3 in amino acids: CSVGKKMNTEAFF. The CDR3 nucleotides read TGCAGCGTTGGGAAGAAGATGAACACTGAAGCTTTCTTT.

This clonotype occurred a few times. The CDR3 loop is CASSLGGRGLLSEQYF. The CDR3 nucleotides are TGTGCCAGCAGCTTAGGAGGCAGGGGGCTTTTGTCCGAGCAGTACTTC. The gene calls are TRBV11-2 and TRBJ2-7; 8 bases fit TRBD1. Germline CDR1 and CDR2: SGHAT and FQNNGV. The CDR3 has 16 residues. V was clipped by 1 base and J by 6 bases; unmatched bases: 11. The full variable domain, completed using reference TRBV11-2 and TRBJ2-7, is EAGVAQSPRYKIIEKRQSVAFWCNPISGHATLYWYQQILGQGPKLLIQFQNNGVVDDSQLPKDRFSAERLKGVDSTLKIQPAKLEDSAVYLCASSLGGRGLLSEQYFGPGTRLTVT.

In its sample, this clonotype was seen many times. The V and J genes are TRBV11-2 and TRBJ2-5; D call uncertain. From germline, CDR1 is SGHAT and CDR2 FQNNGV. This CDR3 comprises 15 residues. The V end was cut by 5 bases, the J end by 2 bases, with 15 bases between. The CDR3 nucleotides are TGTGCCAGCAGCCCCCTTACCAGTACTCAAGAGACCCAGTACTTC. Its protein product is CASSPLTSTQETQYF.

This clonotype showed up just a few times. A read error is likely, as this CDR3 ends without the conserved phenylalanine or tryptophan. The chain uses TRBV20-1 and TRBJ2-1; weak D call: TRBD2 (6 bases). Trimming cost V 0 bases and J 12 bases, with 18 bases left between them. The CDR3 runs to 14 residues. Germline CDR1 DFQATT, CDR2 SNEGSKA (reference sequence). The CDR3 bases are TGCAGTGCTAGAGATGCGGGAACCCTAGACTGGCAGTTCGTC. Translated, it gives CSARDAGTLDWQFV.

The chain recombines TRBV7-6 with TRBJ1-1; D call uncertain. CDR1 is SGHVS and CDR2 is FNYEAQ in the germline V gene. The CDR3 spans 13 residues. V shed 5 bases and J shed 1 base, with 8 bases lying between them. CDR3 coding DNA: TGTGCCAGCAGCCCCCTTGAGAACACTGAAGCTTTCTTT. Protein product: CASSPLENTEAFF.

The chain combines TRBV7-2 with TRBJ2-7; 11 bases align to TRBD2. The CDR3 loop spans 15 amino acids. The J segment lost 6 bases and the V segment lost 2 bases, leaving 6 bases of the junction unmatched. Germline assignment: CDR1 SGHTA and CDR2 FQGNSA. This chain's CDR3 is CASSLRLAGGVEQYF. CDR3 DNA: TGTGCCAGCAGCTTAAGGCTAGCGGGAGGTGTCGAGCAGTACTTC.

This clonotype appeared many times. This chain joins TRBV12-3 or TRBV12-4 and TRBJ2-1; D not resolved. V was trimmed by 5 bases and J by 6 bases, leaving 14 bases between them. This CDR3 has 14 residues. The CDR3 DNA sequence: TGTGCCAGCAGTCCCTCGGGCAGGCGCAATGAGCAGTTCTTC. This gives the protein CASSPSGRRNEQFF.

V is TRBV20-1 and J is TRBJ2-2; D not certain. V shed 3 bases and J shed 4 bases, with 9 bases lying between them. Per the germline V gene, CDR1 is DFQATT and CDR2 is SNEGSKA (reference sequence). The CDR3 has 13 amino acids. Here the CDR3 DNA reads TGCAGTGCTAGGTCCGCCGGCACCGGGGAGCTGTTTTTT. Its translation: CSARSAGTGELFF.

The V gene is TRBV12-3 or TRBV12-4, the J gene TRBJ2-3, with 8 bases matching TRBD1. The V and J ends lost 5 bases and 4 bases, in that order; junction bases with no gene match: 5. There are 14 residues in the CDR3. CDR3 in DNA: TGTGCCAGCAGTCCACAGGGGGACCCAGATACGCAGTATTTT. This sequence encodes CASSPQGDPDTQYF.

The chain links TRBV7-9 to TRBJ1-4, with 7 bases matching TRBD1. Germline V lookup: CDR1 SEHNR, CDR2 FQNEAQ (reference sequence). The CDR3 is 14 amino acids. V was clipped by 5 bases and J by 5 bases; unmatched bases: 5. This chain's CDR3 is CASSPDRKNEKLFF. CDR3 sequence (DNA): TGTGCCAGCAGCCCGGACAGGAAGAATGAAAAACTGTTTTTT.

This clonotype was counted a few times. The chain employs TRBV7-2 and TRBJ1-1, with unresolved D. Trimming stripped 4 bases from V and 7 bases from J, with 13 bases between. Germline V gives CDR1 SGHTA, CDR2 FQGNSA. There are 13 residues in the CDR3. The CDR3, as DNA: TGTGCCAGCAGCTCATTCGAAGGAGTTGAAGCTTTCTTT. Protein product: CASSSFEGVEAFF.

The chain combines TRBV11-2 with TRBJ2-2; maybe TRBD2 (6 bases). V was clipped by 8 bases and J by 5 bases, with 21 bases between them. The CDR3 sequence is 16 residues long. Per germline, CDR1 SGHAT and CDR2 FQNNGV. The CDR3 region is CASSTGGIVVTGELFF. As DNA, the CDR3 is TGTGCCAGCTCAACTGGCGGGATTGTAGTGACCGGGGAGCTGTTTTTT.

This chain links TRBV7-9 with TRBJ1-1; D is unresolved. Trimming took 7 bases from V and 2 from J, leaving 14 bases between them. CDR3 size: 14 residues. From germline, CDR1 is SEHNR and CDR2 FQNEAQ (reference sequence). The CDR3 reads CASTPRPSNTEAFF. The CDR3 region has the DNA TGTGCCAGCACCCCCCGGCCCTCAAACACTGAAGCTTTCTTT. The full variable domain, rest sourced from reference TRBV7-9 and TRBJ1-1, is DTGVSQNPRHKITKRGQNVTFRCDPISEHNRLYWYRQTLGQGPEFLTYFQNEAQLEKSRLLSDRFSAERPKGSFSTLEIQRTEQGDSAMYLCASTPRPSNTEAFFGQGTRLTVV.

The gene calls are TRBV29-1 and TRBJ2-1; a weak D match, TRBD2 (5 bases). This CDR3 has 16 amino acids. V lost 4 bases and J lost 0, with 16 bases in between. Germline V gene data show CDR1 as SQVTM and CDR2 as ANQGSEA. The CDR3 is CSVGLRTSSSYNEQFF. The CDR3 coding sequence is TGCAGCGTTGGTCTTCGGACTTCTAGCTCCTACAATGAGCAGTTCTTC.

The rearrangement uses TRBV4-1 and TRBJ1-2; a possible D gene is TRBD1 (6 bases). V was shortened by 0 bases and J by 3 bases, with 8 bases between the two germline ends. Per germline, CDR1 MGHRA and CDR2 YSYEKL. This CDR3 spans 14 amino acids. The CDR3 loop is CASSQDRTDYGYTF. CDR3 nucleotides: TGCGCCAGCAGCCAAGACAGGACAGACTATGGCTACACCTTC.

This chain connects TRBV29-1 to TRBJ2-5; TRBD2 agrees at 11 bases. The CDR3 covers 18 residues. Germline lookup yields CDR1 SQVTM and CDR2 ANQGSEA. V lost 0 bases, J lost 2 bases, and 11 bases stayed unmatched. The CDR3 nucleotides read TGCAGCGTTGAAGACCGGGGACTAGCGGAGGGTCCGCAAGAGACCCAGTACTTC. It is translated as CSVEDRGLAEGPQETQYF.

The rearrangement uses TRBV20-1 and TRBJ1-5; no clear D. In germline, CDR1 is DFQATT, CDR2 SNEGSKA (reference sequence). The V end lost 1 base, the J end lost 6 bases, and 10 bases lay between the germline ends. The CDR3 totals 13 residues. The CDR3 DNA sequence: TGCAGTGCTAGAGGGGCCCTTAGTCAGCCCCAGCATTTT. Amino acids: CSARGALSQPQHF.

This clonotype has more than one count but fewer than ten. The J gene is TRBJ1-1, the V gene TRBV3-1; no reliable D call. The CDR3 length is 13 residues. V shed 5 bases and J shed 4 bases, with 11 bases lying between them. Germline V gene data show CDR1 as LGHDT and CDR2 as YNNKEL (reference sequence). CDR3 loop: CASSVNIGTEAFF. DNA for the CDR3: TGTGCCAGCAGCGTGAACATAGGCACTGAAGCTTTCTTT.

This chain uses TRBV4-1 with TRBJ1-2, with 10 nucleotides matching TRBD1. This CDR3 region has 16 residues. The V and J ends lost 4 bases and 9 bases, in that order; junction bases with no gene match: 14. CDR1 is MGHRA and CDR2 is YSYEKL in the germline V gene. CDR3 bases: TGCGCCAGCAGCCCCTCCAGCCCGGGACAGGGGTACAGCTACACCTTC. This translates into CASSPSSPGQGYSYTF.

This clonotype was observed a few times. The chain links TRBV30 to TRBJ2-2; TRBD2 is a possible D gene (6 bases). V was shortened by 1 base and J by 3 bases, with 9 bases between the two germline ends. Germline lookup yields CDR1 GTSNPN and CDR2 SVGIG (reference sequence). The CDR3 loop spans 14 amino acids. The CDR3 reads CAWSETRYTGELFF. CDR3 bases: TGTGCCTGGAGTGAGACTAGGTACACCGGGGAGCTGTTTTTT.